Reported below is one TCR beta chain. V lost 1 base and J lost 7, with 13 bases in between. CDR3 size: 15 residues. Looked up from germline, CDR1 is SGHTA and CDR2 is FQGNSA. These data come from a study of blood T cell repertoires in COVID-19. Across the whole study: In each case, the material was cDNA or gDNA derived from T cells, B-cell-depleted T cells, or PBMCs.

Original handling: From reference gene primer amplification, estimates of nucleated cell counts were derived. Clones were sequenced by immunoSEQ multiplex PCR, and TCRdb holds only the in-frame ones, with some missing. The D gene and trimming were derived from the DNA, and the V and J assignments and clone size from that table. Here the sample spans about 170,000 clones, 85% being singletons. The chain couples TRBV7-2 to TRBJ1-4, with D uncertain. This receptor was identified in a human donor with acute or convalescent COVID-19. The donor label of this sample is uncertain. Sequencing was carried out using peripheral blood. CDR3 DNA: TGTGCCAGCAGCTTAGTGCGGGGAAAGGGTGAAAAACTGTTTTTT. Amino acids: CASSLVRGKGEKLFF.